This T cell receptor (beta chain) was sequenced for a study of cytomegalovirus exposure and HLA in healthy donors. The study's findings and limits: HLA alleles were associated with 15,000 to 20,000 TCR beta sequences in a later analysis at 0.05 false discovery rate. TCR beta chain V- and J-gene trimming was linked, in a later analysis, to a missense variant in DCLRE1C. What TCR beta sequences reportedly achieved was accurate prediction of HLA-A and HLA-B alleles in most subjects.

The CDR3 length is 16 residues. V shed 2 bases, J shed 3 bases, and the junction held 8 bases outside the gene matches. Germline V lookup: CDR1 MNHNS, CDR2 SASEGT. PCR amplification relied on 60 Vbeta primers (plus 13 Jbeta primers). Assay: immunoSEQ multiplex PCR; the TCRdb copy retains only in-frame clones and omits some. The sample lists 75,000 to 90,000 clones, around three quarters occurring once. A remark on this clone: Its antigen is as yet unknown.

This TCR derives from a woman aged 40 to 50 in good health and CMV-seropositive. Source material: PBMCs. V and J are TRBV6-1 and TRBJ2-7; 9 nucleotides agree with TRBD1. CDR3 region: CASSENSPGQGYEQYF. The CDR3 nucleotides are TGTGCCAGCAGTGAAAACAGCCCGGGACAGGGCTACGAGCAGTACTTC.